This entry describes one T cell receptor beta chain. In germline, CDR1 is SEHNR, CDR2 FQNEAQ (reference sequence). The V gene lost 1 base and the J gene lost 9 bases, with 10 bases spanning the gap. The CDR3 has 13 amino acids. This record comes from a study of blood T cell repertoires in COVID-19. In the study overall: Samples representing acute and convalescent COVID-19 were sourced from the United States, Italy and Spain.

Per the original methods: Amplifying reference gene primers gave estimates of nucleated cell counts. Produced via immunoSEQ multiplex PCR; TCRdb's table is partial and in-frame only. From that table come the V and J calls and clone size; the DNA was used to work out D and trimming. The sample holds more than 250,000 clones, 92% seen once. Categorization into cohorts depended on clinical history that participants reported. What the recovered Cohort 3 donors had was two negative PCRs, clearance, or symptom resolution. The sequence was obtained from a woman in her twenties or thirties who had recovered from COVID-19. The chain couples TRBV7-9 to TRBJ2-1; TRBD2 is a possible D gene (6 bases). The sequencing input was PBMCs or T cells enriched from blood (not recorded which). This CDR3 is CASSLGLVIEQFF. CDR3 sequence (DNA): TGTGCCAGCAGCTTAGGACTAGTCATTGAGCAGTTCTTC.